The T cell receptor (beta chain) under discussion was sequenced for a study of cytomegalovirus exposure and HLA in healthy donors. From germline, CDR1 is SEHNR and CDR2 FQNEAQ (reference sequence). The CDR3 spans 16 residues. Deletions cut 5 bases from V and 2 bases from J, with 19 bases between. The PCR had 60 Vbeta and 13 Jbeta primers. Measured with immunoSEQ multiplex PCR; TCRdb has only the in-frame clones, and not every one. The table includes around 150,000 clones, around 80% detected once. The sample comprised PBMCs. This receptor was identified in a man between 40 and 49 years old in good health and CMV-seronegative. The chain is built from TRBV7-9 and TRBJ2-7; D may be TRBD2 (6 bases). The CDR3 DNA sequence: TGTGCCAGCAGCCCCGCGCCGGGAGCAGGACCCTACGAGCAGTACTTC. Translating it yields CASSPAPGAGPYEQYF.